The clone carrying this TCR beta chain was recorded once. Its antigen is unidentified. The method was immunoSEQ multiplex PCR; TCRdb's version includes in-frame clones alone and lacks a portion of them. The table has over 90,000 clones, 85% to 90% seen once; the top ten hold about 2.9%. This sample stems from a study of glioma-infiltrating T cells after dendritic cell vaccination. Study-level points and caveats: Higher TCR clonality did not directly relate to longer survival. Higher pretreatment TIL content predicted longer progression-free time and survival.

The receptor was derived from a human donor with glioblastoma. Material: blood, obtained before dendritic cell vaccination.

CDR3 bases: TGTGCCATCACGAGCGGGAGCGCCTACGAGCAGTACTTC. It encodes CAITSGSAYEQYF. The rearrangement links TRBV10-3 to TRBJ2-7; 8 nucleotides line up with TRBD2. This CDR3 has 13 residues. In germline, CDR1 is ENHRY, CDR2 SYGVKD. The J segment lost 2 bases and the V segment lost 7 bases, leaving 4 bases of the junction unmatched.